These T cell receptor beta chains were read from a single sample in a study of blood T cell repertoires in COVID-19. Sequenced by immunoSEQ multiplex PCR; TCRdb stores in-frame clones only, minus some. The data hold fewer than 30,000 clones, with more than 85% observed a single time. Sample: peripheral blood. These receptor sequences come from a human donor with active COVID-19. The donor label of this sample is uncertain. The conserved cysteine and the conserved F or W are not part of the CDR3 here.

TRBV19,ASARGEAPYEQY
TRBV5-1,ASSLPNSPGYEQY
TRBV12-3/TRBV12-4,ASSETGGTQY
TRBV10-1,ASRAADTGELF
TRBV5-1,ASSLDRGGNIQY
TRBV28,ASSSPGHNYGYT
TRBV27,ASTAYPGQGGNEQF
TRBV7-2,ASSPSGASFYNNEQF
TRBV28,ASSGTGGTNEKLF
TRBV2,ASLPSGRTTGELF
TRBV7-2,ASSADRGGQNEQY
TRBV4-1,ASSQGQRGPHNEQF
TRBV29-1,SVDQRGDLTDTQY
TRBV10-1,ASSVRDREEYTEAF
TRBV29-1,SALGGTGSI
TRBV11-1,ASSMSPAADTQY
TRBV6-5,ASNGGGGNTGELF
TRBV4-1,ASSQGATSGGETQY
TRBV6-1,ASSEIRGREGSWKQY
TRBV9,ASSGRTGYGYT
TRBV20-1,SASVESRRTDTQY
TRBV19,ASSLNRGITEAF
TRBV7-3,ASSLMAGVMVSEQF